What follows describes a single T cell receptor (beta chain). The data originate from a study of shared clonotypes between healthy human individuals. CDR3 length: 13 residues. The V gene's germline CDR1 is SGHTA and CDR2 FQGTGA. Trimming shortened V by 5 bases and J by 4 bases, and 11 bases separated the two germline ends. Every immunoSEQ plate was one replicate of a subset's evenly spread DNA. Libraries were prepared by immunoSEQ multiplex PCR; TCRdb keeps only in-frame clonotypes and omits some of them. Among approximately 500,000 clones listed, roughly 80% were seen once. The donor cohort consisted entirely of Caucasian adults residing in Nashville, Tennessee.

The origin of this receptor is a middle-aged woman in good health. Some clones in this sample may be carry-over from other donors' samples. The chain joins TRBV7-3 to TRBJ1-1; D call uncertain. Sample: PBMCs. The CDR3 DNA reads TGTGCCAGCAGCAGGCGTAAGGGCACTGAAGCTTTCTTT. Residues: CASSRRKGTEAFF.